This paragraph reports one TCR beta chain. TCRdb independently ran MiXCR on the 5' RACE reads; one entry per CDR3 protein. The sample comprises 650,000 to 750,000 distinct CDR3 sequences, 21% of which are singletons, and roughly 4.3% rests with the top ten. Germline V gives CDR1 LNHNV, CDR2 YYDKDF (reference sequence). The CDR3 extends over 15 amino acids. Trimming pared 5 bases from V and 11 bases from J, leaving 23 bases between. The data are from a study of identical twins. These same data were also listed under a study on T cells expressing NK-cell markers.

The chain couples TRBV15 to TRBJ2-3; the D gene could be TRBD1 or TRBD2 (5 bases each). This sequence originates from a woman younger than 30 in good health. The sequencing sample was made of PBMCs. The CDR3 loop is CATSSMVGTPLEQYF. As DNA, the CDR3 is TGTGCCACCAGCTCGATGGTGGGGACCCCTTTGGAGCAGTATTTT.